This TCR beta chain was observed in a study of post-analysis software for immune sequencing data (dated by TCRdb to between 2014 and 2017). A note on the overall study: Relapsing-remitting, secondary progressive and progressive-relapsing multiple sclerosis were recorded as disease courses, and subtype annotation was lacking for some patients. A subset of samples was prepared in parallel using single-end sample barcoding, then pooled and co-amplified after Illumina adapter ligation. Patient repertoires were compared against roughly 10 previously published healthy control repertoires from donors aged roughly 6 to 28 years. Paper-wide results and their limitations: The multiple sclerosis patient group was slightly younger than the control group. Significantly lower normalized Chao1 diversity was found in multiple sclerosis patients than in controls, suggesting substantial peripheral T-cell clonal expansion. Patients showed significantly higher frequencies than controls for a handful of TRBV segments, among them TRBV5-6, TRBV5-1 and TRBV20-1. Direct clustering with F measure showed strong co-clustering of samples prepared in the same batch, prompting a batch-effect correction.

Points on this clonotype: Its specific antigen is unknown. Nothing much larger sits one base from this clone, and base qualities are not available.

V is clipped by 4 bases and J by 4 bases, and the sequence between their germline boundaries is 13 bases long. Reading the germline V gene gives CDR1 SGHVS and CDR2 FNYEAQ. The CDR3 runs 15 amino acids, cysteine and phenylalanine included. CDR3 DNA is the only sequence kept; it has 45 bases, read in frame from the first base. To demonstrate the VDJtools post-analysis software, the study profiled TCR beta repertoires from the peripheral blood of 10 to 15 young patients with multiple sclerosis. The patients with multiple sclerosis were children and adolescents between 6 and 15 years of age. The library was generated by PCR. Sequencing instrument: Illumina HiSeq 2500. Unique molecular identifiers were incorporated into TCR beta cDNA libraries to reduce PCR and sequencing biases. Approximately 500,000 cDNA molecules were obtained per 1 to 10 million input T cells, so each molecule approximated one T cell. The patient libraries were prepared and sequenced with the same protocol used for the earlier healthy control dataset. Samples belonging to the same batch were prepared together, multiplexed and sequenced on a shared HiSeq lane. The study's processing was this. MIGEC handled the raw barcoded reads, throwing out single-read molecular identifier groups before consensus assembly and CDR3 extraction. Clonotype tables were post-analysed with VDJtools, normalizing diversity by down-sampling all datasets to the smallest sample size. To correct batch-related cross-sample contamination, repertoire overlap clustering matched CDR3 amino acid sequences but not nucleotide sequences. TCRdb itself trimmed the public reads at Q25 with fastp, ran MiXCR and retained productive beta chains. For every CDR3 protein sequence, its rows merge into one entry that carries the most common genes and DNA. TCRdb, not the authors, supplied the V and J calls. For this sample the table gives 800,000 to 950,000 distinct CDR3 sequences, of which around 53% were detected only once. The top ten clones comprise 4.6% of the sample.

This chain joins TRBV7-6 to TRBJ1-4; TRBD1 is a weak D gene call, 6 bases matching. Input material: blood. This TCR was sampled from a girl between 10 and 17 years old with multiple sclerosis. In nucleotide form, the sequence is TGTGCCAGCAGCTGGACAGAGCTCGATAATGAAAAACTGTTTTTT. It codes for CASSWTELDNEKLFF.